This TCR beta chain is drawn from a study of vaccination and CD4 T cells after COVID-19. About the research overall: The stimulus for the cells was overlapping spike peptides derived from SARS-CoV-2, HCoV-NL63, HCoV-OC43 and HCoV-229E. Treatment of control cultures consisted of a CEFX pool, an HIV-1 Nef pool, or no peptide.

The Oncomine TCR Beta short-read assay was applied to DNA of cultured CD4+ T cells. TCRdb itself ran the PCR reads through MiXCR, one entry per CDR3 protein. The sample lists 16,000 or so distinct CDR3 sequences, 43% occurring once. The treatment: roughly nine-day PBMC culture with coronavirus spike peptide pools or control peptides (ViraFEST assay). In the case of this clonotype: What it recognizes is unknown.

This CDR3 contains 14 residues. V was pared by 4 bases and J by 3 bases, with 6 bases of the junction left unmatched. The V gene's germline CDR1 is SGHDT and CDR2 YYEEEE. The sample consisted of CD4+ T cells from blood, cultured in vitro, taken after SARS-CoV-2 vaccination. This sequence originates from a human donor who had recovered from COVID-19. J is TRBJ1-1 and V is TRBV5-6; 7 nucleotides align to TRBD1. CDR3 DNA sequence: TGTGCCAGCAGCCGTTACGACAGGGACACTGAAGCTTTCTTT. Encoded protein: CASSRYDRDTEAFF.